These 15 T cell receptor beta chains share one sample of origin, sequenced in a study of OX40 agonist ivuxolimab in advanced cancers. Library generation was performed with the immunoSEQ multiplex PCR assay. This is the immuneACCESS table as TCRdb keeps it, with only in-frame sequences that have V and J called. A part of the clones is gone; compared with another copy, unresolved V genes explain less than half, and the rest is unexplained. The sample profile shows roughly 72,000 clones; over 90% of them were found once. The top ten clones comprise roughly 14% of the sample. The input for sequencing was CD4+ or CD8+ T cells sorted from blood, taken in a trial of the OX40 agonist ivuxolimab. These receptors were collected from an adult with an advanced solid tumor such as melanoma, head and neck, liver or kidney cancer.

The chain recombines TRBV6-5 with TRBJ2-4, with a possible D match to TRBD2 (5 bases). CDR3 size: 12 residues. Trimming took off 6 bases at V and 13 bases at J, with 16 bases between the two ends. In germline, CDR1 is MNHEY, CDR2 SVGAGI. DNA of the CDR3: TGTGCCAGCAGCCCTGGAGGCCTGCGGCAGTACTTC. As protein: CASSPGGLRQYF.

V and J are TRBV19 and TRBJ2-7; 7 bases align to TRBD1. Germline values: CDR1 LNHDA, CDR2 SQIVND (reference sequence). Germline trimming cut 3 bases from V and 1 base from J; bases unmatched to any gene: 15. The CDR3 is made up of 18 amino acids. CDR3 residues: CASSITAPTGTYSYEQYF. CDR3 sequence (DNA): TGTGCCAGTAGTATTACAGCACCGACAGGGACCTATTCCTACGAGCAGTACTTC.

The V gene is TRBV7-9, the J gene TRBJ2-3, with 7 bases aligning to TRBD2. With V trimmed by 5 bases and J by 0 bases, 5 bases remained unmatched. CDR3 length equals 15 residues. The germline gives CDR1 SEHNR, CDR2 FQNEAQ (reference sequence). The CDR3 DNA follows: TGTGCCAGCAGCCCACTAGCGCCTAGCACAGATACGCAGTATTTT. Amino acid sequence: CASSPLAPSTDTQYF.

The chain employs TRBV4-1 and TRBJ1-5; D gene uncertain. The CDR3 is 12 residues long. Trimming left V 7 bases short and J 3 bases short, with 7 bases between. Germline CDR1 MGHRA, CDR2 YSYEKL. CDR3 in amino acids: CASKGPNQPQHF. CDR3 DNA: TGCGCCAGCAAAGGTCCCAATCAGCCCCAGCATTTT.

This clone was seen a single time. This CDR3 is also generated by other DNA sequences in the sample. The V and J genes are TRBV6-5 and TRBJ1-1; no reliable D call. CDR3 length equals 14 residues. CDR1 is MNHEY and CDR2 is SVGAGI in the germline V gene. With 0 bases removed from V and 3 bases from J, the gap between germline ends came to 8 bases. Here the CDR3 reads CASSYSAGDTEAFF. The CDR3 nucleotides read TGTGCCAGCAGTTACTCGGCGGGAGACACTGAAGCTTTCTTT.

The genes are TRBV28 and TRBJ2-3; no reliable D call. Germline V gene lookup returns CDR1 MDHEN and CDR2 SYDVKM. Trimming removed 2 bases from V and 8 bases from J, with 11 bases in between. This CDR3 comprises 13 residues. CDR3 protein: CASSLGQRSTQYF. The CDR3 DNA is TGTGCCAGCAGTTTAGGCCAGCGAAGTACGCAGTATTTT.

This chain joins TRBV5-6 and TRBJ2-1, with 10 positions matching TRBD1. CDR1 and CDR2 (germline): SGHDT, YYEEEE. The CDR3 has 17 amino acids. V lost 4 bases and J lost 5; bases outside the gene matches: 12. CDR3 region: CASSPEIPGTGDNEQFF. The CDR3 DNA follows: TGTGCCAGCAGCCCAGAAATACCCGGGACAGGGGACAATGAGCAGTTCTTC.

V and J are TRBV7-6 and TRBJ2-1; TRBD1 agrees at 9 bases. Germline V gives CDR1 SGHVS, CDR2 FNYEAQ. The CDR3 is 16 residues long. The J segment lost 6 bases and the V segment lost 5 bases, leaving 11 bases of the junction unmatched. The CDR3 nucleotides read TGTGCCAGCAGCCTATCACCGGGACAGGGTGCCAATGAGCAGTTCTTC. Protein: CASSLSPGQGANEQFF.

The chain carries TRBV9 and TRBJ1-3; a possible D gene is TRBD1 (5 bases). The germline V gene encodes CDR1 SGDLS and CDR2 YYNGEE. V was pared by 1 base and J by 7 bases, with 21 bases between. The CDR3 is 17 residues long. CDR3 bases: TGTGCCAGCAGCGTATCTTGGACCCCCCGGGGCTTCAACACCATATATTTT. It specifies CASSVSWTPRGFNTIYF.

The CDR3 here is CASSFLAGLAYEQYF. The CDR3 DNA sequence: TGTGCCAGCAGTTTTTTGGCGGGACTGGCCTACGAGCAGTACTTC. The chain couples TRBV27 to TRBJ2-7; D perhaps matches TRBD2 (6 bases). CDR3 size: 15 residues. Germline assignment: CDR1 MNHEY and CDR2 SMNVEV (reference sequence). V shed 3 bases and J shed 2 bases, with 14 bases lying between them.

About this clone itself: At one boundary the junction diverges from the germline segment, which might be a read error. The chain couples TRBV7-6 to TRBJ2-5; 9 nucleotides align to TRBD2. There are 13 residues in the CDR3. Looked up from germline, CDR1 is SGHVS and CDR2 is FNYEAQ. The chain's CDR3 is CASSLAGVQTQYF. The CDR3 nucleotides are TGTGCCAGCAGTTTAGCGGGAGTACAGACCCAGTACTTC. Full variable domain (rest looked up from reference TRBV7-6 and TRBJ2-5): GAGVSQSPRYKVTKRGQDVALRCDPISGHVSLYWYRQALGQGPEFLTYFNYEAQQDKSGLPNDRFSAERPEGSISTLTIQRTEQRDSAMYRCASSLAGVQTQYFGPGTRLLVL.

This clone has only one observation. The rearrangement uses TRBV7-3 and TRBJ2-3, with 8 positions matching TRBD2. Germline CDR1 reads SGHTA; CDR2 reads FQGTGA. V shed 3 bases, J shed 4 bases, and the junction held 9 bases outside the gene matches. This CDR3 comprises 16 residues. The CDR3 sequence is CASSFGSGSGADTQYF. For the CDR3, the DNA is TGTGCCAGCAGCTTTGGAAGCGGGAGTGGTGCAGATACGCAGTATTTT.

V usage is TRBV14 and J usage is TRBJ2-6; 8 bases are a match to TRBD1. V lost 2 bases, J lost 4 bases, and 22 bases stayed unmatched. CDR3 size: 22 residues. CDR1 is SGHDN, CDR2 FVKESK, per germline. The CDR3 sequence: CASSQTGQGLTYSQLGANVLTF. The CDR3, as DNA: TGTGCCAGCAGCCAAACAGGACAGGGTCTCACTTACTCACAACTGGGGGCCAACGTCCTGACTTTC. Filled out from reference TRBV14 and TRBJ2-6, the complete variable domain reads EAGVTQFPSHSVIEKGQTVTLRCDPISGHDNLYWYRRVMGKEIKFLLHFVKESKQDESGMPNNRFLAERTGGTYSTLKVQPAELEDSGVYFCASSQTGQGLTYSQLGANVLTFGAGSRLTVL.

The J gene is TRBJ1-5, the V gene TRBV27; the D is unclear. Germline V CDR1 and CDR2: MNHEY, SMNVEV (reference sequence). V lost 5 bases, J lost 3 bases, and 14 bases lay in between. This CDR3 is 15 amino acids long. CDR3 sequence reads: CASSPRASHNQPQHF. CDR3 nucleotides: TGTGCCAGCAGTCCGCGGGCCAGCCACAATCAGCCCCAGCATTTT.

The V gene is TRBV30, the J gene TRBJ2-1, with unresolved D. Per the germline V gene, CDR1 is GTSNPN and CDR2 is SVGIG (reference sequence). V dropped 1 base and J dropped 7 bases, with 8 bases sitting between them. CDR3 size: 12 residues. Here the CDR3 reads CAWSGSTNEQFF. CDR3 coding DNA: TGTGCCTGGAGTGGGAGTACAAATGAGCAGTTCTTC.